Here is one T cell receptor beta chain with its context. A read error may be the cause here, since a much bigger clone is one base away. Reading the label with the study, this specimen's time point is: cells obtained before transplantation from donor or recipient. Mixed lymphocyte reactions plated around 200,000 CFSE-labeled pre-transplant responders with around 200,000 irradiated violet-dye-labeled stimulators and were cultured for more than five days. Proliferating CD3+CD4+CFSE-low and CD3+CD8+CFSE-low responder cells were FACS-sorted on a BD Influx sorter after the mixed lymphocyte reaction. Receptor libraries were prepared by the immunoSEQ multiplex PCR assay. In most patients, genomic DNA was isolated using the Qiagen DNeasy Blood and Tissue Kit and sent frozen to Adaptive Biotechnologies for TCR sequencing. For most patients, genomic DNA was subjected to high-throughput TCR-beta CDR3 sequencing by Adaptive Biotechnologies. Per the original workflow: Adaptive's ImmunoSEQ software supplied the TCR sequencing data for around 17 patients, while MiXCR and VDJtools were used to process three other patients. To correct CD4 versus CD8 sorting errors, sequences present in both subsets at a frequency ratio below 5:1 were removed. CDR3 nucleotide sequences shared by donor and recipient were removed because the origin of these sequences could not be assigned. At least 2-fold expansion over unstimulated cells and a minimum CFSE-low frequency of 0.002% (template counts) or 0.001% (read counts) were required for clones to be classified as alloreactive. Clones were considered mappable if detected in sequenced pre-transplant spleen, lymph node, or MLR CFSE-low populations of the donor or recipient. Cumulative frequency of alloreactive clones was calculated as a percentage of all sequences weighted by copy number. In TCRdb, the immuneACCESS table is reduced to in-frame sequences with V and J assigned. These tables do not hold every clone; where another copy was compared, an unresolved V gene accounts for under half, and the others remain unexplained. That table furnishes V, J and clone size, whereas the DNA furnished D and trimming. For this sample the table gives under 15,000 clones, of which approximately 28% were detected only once. The ten largest clones capture over 2% of the sample.

The data belong to a study of graft-versus-host responses after intestinal transplantation (dated by TCRdb to the early 2020s). Some background on the complete study: The transplants that recipients got were multivisceral, liver-intestinal, or isolated intestinal. Every recipient was given anti-thymocyte globulin induction, then maintenance tacrolimus and steroids for roughly three years. Graft-versus-host and host-versus-graft alloreactive T cell clones were tracked in the graft, circulation and bone marrow after intestinal transplantation using bulk TCR-beta CDR3 sequencing. Alloreactive clones were identified by sequencing pre-transplant mixed lymphocyte reaction products and comparing them with unstimulated pre-transplant donor and recipient T cells. A cohort of around 25 intestinal transplant recipients, including one retransplant, was enrolled, and a few patients lacking pretransplant specimens were excluded. Donor T cell macrochimerism was defined as a peak of at least 4% donor T cells among recipient peripheral blood mononuclear cells. Instead of going to the commercial service, samples from a few later patients were sequenced in-house on an Illumina MiSeq and processed with MiXCR. General findings and caveats noted by the study authors: Early after transplant, declines in HvG clones were associated with peak levels of circulating GvH clones. The conclusions were limited by the relatively low number and heterogeneity of the intestinal transplant patients. GvH clones were detected in recipient bone marrow, and some of these GvH clones were observed earlier in ileal mucosa or blood, consistent with an intestinal mucosal origin. In the allografts of patients with donor T cell macrochimerism, GvH to HvG T cell clonal ratios were high.

Counted from cysteine to phenylalanine, this CDR3 has 14 amino acids. The kept DNA is CDR3 alone, 42 bases in frame from the first base. CDR1 and CDR2 are read off the germline V gene as SQVTM and ANQGSEA. Relative to germline, V is missing 1 base and J is missing 5 bases, with 7 bases of the junction outside any gene match. The receptor chain draws on TRBV29-1 and TRBJ2-7; TRBD1 lines up with 8 middle nucleotides. The sequence was collected from a human patient who received an intestinal transplant. The sequenced sample was alloreactive CD8+ T cells from a mixed lymphocyte reaction culture, obtained before intestinal transplant. The sample's cell subset or site label, in plain terms: CFSE-low proliferating T cells sorted from roughly 6-day pre-transplant mixed lymphocyte reaction (GvH or HvG direction). The CDR3 loop reads CSVEATTGADEQYF. The DNA sequence is given as TGCAGCGTTGAAGCCACGACAGGGGCGGACGAGCAGTACTTC.